There are many counts of the clone carrying this T cell receptor (beta chain). J gave up 10 bases and V 4 bases, and 8 bases lay outside the gene matches. The CDR3 contains 15 residues. CDR1 is SGHKS, CDR2 YYEKEE, per germline (reference sequence). Time point meaning: sample taken at primary tumor resection. TCRdb called the 5' RACE reads again in MiXCR, with one record for every CDR3 protein. Of around 10,000 distinct CDR3 sequences in the sample, 3.7% were seen once. This sample stems from a study of spatial heterogeneity in lung cancer. This clonotype was obtained from a female donor with early-stage non-small cell lung cancer. The genes are TRBV5-5 and TRBJ2-1, with 13 bases aligning to TRBD2. The starting material was PBMCs, obtained at surgery. The CDR3 nucleotides read TGTGCCAGCAGCGCACCGGGACTAGCGGGACGGGAGCAGTTCTTC. Protein: CASSAPGLAGREQFF. Complete variable domain (other parts from reference TRBV5-5 and TRBJ2-1): DAGVTQSPTHLIKTRGQQVTLRCSPISGHKSVSWYQQVLGQGPQFIFQYYEKEERGRGNFPDRFSARQFPNYSSELNVNALLLGDSALYLCASSAPGLAGREQFFGPGTRLTVL.